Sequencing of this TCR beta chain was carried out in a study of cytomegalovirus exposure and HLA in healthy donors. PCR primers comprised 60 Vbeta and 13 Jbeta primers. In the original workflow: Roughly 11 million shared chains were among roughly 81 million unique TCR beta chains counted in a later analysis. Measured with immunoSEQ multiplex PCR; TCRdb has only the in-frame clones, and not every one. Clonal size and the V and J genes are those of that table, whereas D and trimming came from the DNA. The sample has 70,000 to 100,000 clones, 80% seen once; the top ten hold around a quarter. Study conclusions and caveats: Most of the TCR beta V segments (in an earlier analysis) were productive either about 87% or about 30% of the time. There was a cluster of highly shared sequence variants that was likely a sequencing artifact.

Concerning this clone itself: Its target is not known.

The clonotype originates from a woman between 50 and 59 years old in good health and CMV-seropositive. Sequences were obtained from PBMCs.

The CDR3 region is CASSMGGRGTGELFF. The CDR3 DNA follows: TGTGCCAGTAGTATGGGGGGTCGAGGCACCGGGGAGCTGTTTTTT. The J gene is TRBJ2-2, the V gene TRBV19, with a possible D match to TRBD2 (6 bases). V gave up 3 bases and J gave up 4 bases, with 12 bases separating them. The CDR3 is 15 amino acids. From germline, CDR1 is LNHDA and CDR2 SQIVND (reference sequence).